One sample yielded the 19 T cell receptor beta chains listed below, sequenced in a study of cytomegalovirus exposure and HLA in healthy donors. Vbeta (60) and Jbeta (13) primers were used in the PCR. Clones were sequenced by immunoSEQ multiplex PCR, and TCRdb holds only the in-frame ones, with some missing. The sample has around 85,000 clones, under 80% seen once. What was sequenced was PBMCs. The receptor source for this set is a man aged 55 to 70 in good health and CMV-seronegative.

V is TRBV19 and J is TRBJ2-5; TRBD1 matches at 7 bases. The germline CDR1 and CDR2 sequences are LNHDA and SQIVND (reference sequence). The CDR3 consists of 19 residues. V dropped 1 base and J dropped 4; count of bases not matched to a gene: 18. The CDR3 region is CASSIGENLRGQRRETQYF. CDR3 DNA: TGTGCCAGTAGTATAGGGGAAAACTTGAGGGGGCAAAGGAGAGAGACCCAGTACTTC.

This clone was seen once. The rearrangement joins TRBV30 to TRBJ2-3, with 15 bases matching TRBD2. Germline lookup yields CDR1 GTSNPN and CDR2 SVGIG (reference sequence). V was pared by 0 bases and J by 4 bases, with 14 bases of the junction left unmatched. This CDR3 contains 20 residues. The CDR3 nucleotides are TGTGCCTGGAGTGTAGGTGTACCCGAGTGGACTAGCGGGGGGGCAGATACGCAGTATTTT. The encoded protein is CAWSVGVPEWTSGGADTQYF.

The rearrangement links TRBV10-1 to TRBJ2-7; possibly TRBD2 for D (6 bases). V shed 3 bases and J shed 6 bases, with 18 bases lying between them. The CDR3 totals 15 residues. Germline V CDR1 and CDR2: WNHNN, SYGVQD (reference sequence). CDR3 sequence reads: CASSDYGQSAGEQYF. The CDR3 DNA sequence: TGCGCCAGCAGTGATTATGGACAATCAGCGGGCGAGCAGTACTTC.

V and J are TRBV18 and TRBJ2-5; a weak D match, TRBD2 (6 bases). Trimming left V 6 bases short and J 5 bases short, with 19 bases between. Germline V gene data show CDR1 as KGHSH and CDR2 as LQKENI. The CDR3 consists of 15 residues. CDR3 coding DNA: TGTGCCAGCTCCTCGAGCGGGCAGGGTCCCGAGACCCAGTACTTC. The encoded protein is CASSSSGQGPETQYF.

This chain links TRBV19 with TRBJ1-2; no firm D call. The ends were cut back, 3 bases at V and 8 bases at J, with 19 bases in the middle. CDR1 is LNHDA, CDR2 SQIVND, per germline (reference sequence). The CDR3 extends over 15 amino acids. The CDR3 DNA reads TGTGCCAGTAGTATGAGAGCCAGCGCCTCCGAGGGCTACACCTTC. It specifies CASSMRASASEGYTF. Variable domain in full (rest from reference TRBV19 and TRBJ1-2): DGGITQSPKYLFRKEGQNVTLSCEQNLNHDAMYWYRQDPGQGLRLIYYSQIVNDFQKGDIAEGYSVSREKKESFPLTVTSAQKNPTAFYLCASSMRASASEGYTFGSGTRLTVV.

This sequence joins TRBV7-9 and TRBJ2-1; D uncertain. Germline CDR1 and CDR2: SEHNR and FQNEAQ (reference sequence). This CDR3 has 18 residues. V lost 1 base and J lost 0, with 16 bases in between. The CDR3 DNA reads TGTGCCAGCAGCTTAGACCCCCCCCTAGTAATCTCCTACAATGAGCAGTTCTTC. Protein sequence: CASSLDPPLVISYNEQFF.

This clone showed up just a few times. This chain uses TRBV5-8 with TRBJ1-5, with D perhaps matching TRBD1 (5 bases). Germline V gene data show CDR1 as SGHTS and CDR2 as YDEGEE. This CDR3 is built from 14 residues. V lost 1 base to trimming and J lost 3 bases, with 8 bases between them. The CDR3 sequence: CASSLRGSNQPQHF. The CDR3 region has the DNA TGTGCCAGCAGCTTGAGGGGCTCCAATCAGCCCCAGCATTTT. The variable domain in full, completed from reference TRBV5-8 and TRBJ1-5, reads EAGVTQSPTHLIKTRGQQATLRCSPISGHTSVYWYQQALGLGLQFLLWYDEGEERNRGNFPPRFSGRQFPNYSSELNVNALELEDSALYLCASSLRGSNQPQHFGDGTRLSIL.

The V gene is TRBV7-8, the J gene TRBJ1-2; TRBD1 matches 8 bases. Germline CDR1 is SGHVS and CDR2 is FQNEAQ. Unmatched junction bases numbered 7, after V lost 6 bases and J lost 7 bases. The CDR3 is 13 amino acids. CDR3 residues: CASSQDRGSGYTF. The CDR3 DNA is TGTGCCAGCAGTCAAGACAGGGGTAGTGGCTACACCTTC.

This chain's CDR3 is CASSFGPGNGSTDTQYF. CDR3 DNA: TGTGCCAGCAGCTTTGGGCCGGGGAACGGCAGCACAGATACGCAGTATTTT. The chain is built from TRBV11-2 and TRBJ2-3, with D tentatively TRBD2 (5 bases). From germline, CDR1 is SGHAT and CDR2 FQNNGV. The CDR3 covers 17 residues. Trimming removed 3 bases from V and 0 bases from J, with 16 bases in between.

The V call is TRBV11-2, the J call TRBJ2-3, with D possibly matching TRBD2 (5 bases). The V and J ends lost 1 base and 8 bases respectively, with 13 bases between them. Germline V gene sequence: CDR1 SGHAT, CDR2 FQNNGV. CDR3 length: 14 residues. CDR3 in amino acids: CASSLGPSAGTQYF. The DNA for the CDR3 is TGTGCCAGCAGCTTAGGACCTTCTGCGGGTACGCAGTATTTT.

The chain's CDR3 is CASGRRTGNTIYF. The DNA for the CDR3 is TGTGCCAGCGGCCGGAGGACTGGAAACACCATATATTTT. The rearrangement links TRBV11-2 to TRBJ1-3; D unresolved. This CDR3 region has 13 residues. Germline V gene lookup returns CDR1 SGHAT and CDR2 FQNNGV. Trimming left V 8 bases short and J 2 bases short, with 10 bases between.

This clone was seen once. The rearrangement joins TRBV6-1 to TRBJ1-5; possibly TRBD1 for D (6 bases). The germline gives CDR1 MNHNS, CDR2 SASEGT. There are 16 residues in the CDR3. Trimming took 4 bases from V and 4 from J, leaving 17 bases between them. CDR3 loop: CASSGEFSRGNQPQHF. In nucleotides, the CDR3 is TGTGCCAGCAGTGGCGAGTTTAGCAGGGGAAATCAGCCCCAGCATTTT.

The rearrangement links TRBV11-2 to TRBJ2-7, with 7 bases matching TRBD1. The CDR3 consists of 14 residues. Germline-derived CDR1 and CDR2 are SGHAT and FQNNGV. Trimming removed 3 bases from V and 0 bases from J; junction bases left unmatched: 2. The CDR3 loop reads CASSFDRDSYEQYF. In nucleotides, the CDR3 is TGTGCCAGCAGCTTCGACAGGGACTCCTACGAGCAGTACTTC.

The chain joins TRBV6-5 to TRBJ1-2; D call uncertain. This CDR3 has 13 amino acids. The germline V gene encodes CDR1 MNHEY and CDR2 SVGAGI. Trimming removed 2 bases from V and 2 bases from J, with 6 bases in between. CDR3 DNA sequence: TGTGCCAGCAGTTACGGACTGAACTATGGCTACACCTTC. This gives the protein CASSYGLNYGYTF.

The gene calls are TRBV9 and TRBJ2-5; D perhaps matches TRBD1 (6 bases). Germline CDR1 and CDR2: SGDLS and YYNGEE. Trimming stripped 0 bases from V and 5 bases from J, with 11 bases between. This CDR3 has 14 residues. CDR3 loop: CASSVDPQGETQYF. CDR3 nucleotides: TGTGCCAGCAGCGTAGACCCCCAGGGGGAGACCCAGTACTTC.

The J gene is TRBJ2-7, the V gene TRBV27; TRBD2 matches 10 bases. With 3 bases clipped from V and 2 bases from J, the junction kept 4 bases outside the gene matches. The CDR3 totals 15 residues. Germline CDR1 reads MNHEY; CDR2 reads SMNVEV (reference sequence). The CDR3 region is CASSFGAGGTYEQYF. As DNA, the CDR3 is TGTGCCAGCAGTTTCGGAGCGGGGGGGACCTACGAGCAGTACTTC.

This chain joins TRBV7-6 and TRBJ2-7; 9 bases are a match to TRBD1. Germline-derived CDR1 and CDR2 are SGHVS and FNYEAQ. CDR3 size: 14 residues. V shed 4 bases and J 1 base; nucleotides not matched to a gene: 2. The CDR3 DNA is TGTGCCAGCAGCTGGGGGACAGGGTCCTACGAGCAGTACTTC. Translation gives CASSWGTGSYEQYF. Drawing the rest from reference TRBV7-6 and TRBJ2-7, the complete variable domain is GAGVSQSPRYKVTKRGQDVALRCDPISGHVSLYWYRQALGQGPEFLTYFNYEAQQDKSGLPNDRFSAERPEGSISTLTIQRTEQRDSAMYRCASSWGTGSYEQYFGPGTRLTVT.

The chain has TRBV19 and TRBJ2-6; weak D call: TRBD1 (5 bases). The CDR3 is 17 amino acids. Trimming removed 0 bases from V and 1 base from J, with 10 bases in between. CDR1 is LNHDA, CDR2 SQIVND, per germline (reference sequence). CDR3 nucleotide sequence: TGTGCCAGTAGTATAGAGGGCAGGGTTTCTGGGGCCAACGTCCTGACTTTC. Its translation is CASSIEGRVSGANVLTF.

In DNA form, the CDR3 reads TGTGCCAGCAGCAAGACTAGCGGGGCCAACACAGATACGCAGTATTTT. Its protein is CASSKTSGANTDTQYF. The V and J genes are TRBV7-3 and TRBJ2-3; TRBD2 aligns across 11 bases. V gave up 5 bases and J gave up 2 bases; unmatched junction bases: 6. The CDR3 contains 16 residues. The germline V gene encodes CDR1 SGHTA and CDR2 FQGTGA.